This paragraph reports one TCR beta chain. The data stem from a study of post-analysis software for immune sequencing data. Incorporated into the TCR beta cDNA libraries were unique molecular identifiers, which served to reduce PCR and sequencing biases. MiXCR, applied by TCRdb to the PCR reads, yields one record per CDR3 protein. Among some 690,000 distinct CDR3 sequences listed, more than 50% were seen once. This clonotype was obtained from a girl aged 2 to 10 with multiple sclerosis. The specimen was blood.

CDR3 coding DNA: TGCGCCTGTAGGACAGGGGGGAGCAATGAGCAGTTCTTC. Protein: CACRTGGSNEQFF. V is TRBV5-1 and J is TRBJ2-1, with TRBD1 matching over 10 bases. The V gene's germline CDR1 is SGHRS and CDR2 YFSETQ. J was trimmed by 6 bases and V by 10 bases; bases with no gene match: 7. The CDR3 runs to 13 residues.